This TCR beta chain appears in the sequencing data of a study of blood T cell repertoires in COVID-19. Study information: From the United States, Italy and Spain came samples of acute and convalescent COVID-19. T cells, B-cell-depleted T cells, or PBMCs supplied cDNA or gDNA.

The ends lost 3 bases at V and 2 bases at J; junction bases unmatched: 10. This CDR3 contains 17 residues. Germline V gives CDR1 MDHEN, CDR2 SYDVKM. In the authors' methods: Estimation of nucleated cell counts was performed using reference gene primer amplification. Using immunoSEQ multiplex PCR, the repertoire was profiled, and TCRdb retains in-frame clones only, with some absent. V and J calls and clone size come straight from that table; D and trimming were deduced from the DNA. The repertoire includes 150,000 to 200,000 clones, 88% of them detected once, and 3.5% to 4.5% sits in the top ten. Material: peripheral blood. This sequence joins TRBV28 and TRBJ2-7, with TRBD1 matching 10 bases. This receptor was identified in a human donor in a cohort sampled during active COVID-19. The CDR3 loop is CASSFLPGTGETYEQYF. As DNA, the CDR3 is TGTGCCAGCAGTTTCCTACCCGGGACAGGGGAGACCTACGAGCAGTACTTC.